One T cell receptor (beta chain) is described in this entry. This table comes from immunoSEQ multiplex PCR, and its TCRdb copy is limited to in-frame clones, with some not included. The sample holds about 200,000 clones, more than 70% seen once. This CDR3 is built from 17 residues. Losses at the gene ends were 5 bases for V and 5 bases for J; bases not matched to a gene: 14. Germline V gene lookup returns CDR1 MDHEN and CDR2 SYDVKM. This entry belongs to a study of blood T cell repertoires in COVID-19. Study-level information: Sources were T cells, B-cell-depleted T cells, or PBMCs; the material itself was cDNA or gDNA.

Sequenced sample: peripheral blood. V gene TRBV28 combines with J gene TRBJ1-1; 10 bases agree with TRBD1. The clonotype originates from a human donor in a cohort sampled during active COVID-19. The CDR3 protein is CASSPPGQGTRETEAFF. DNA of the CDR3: TGTGCCAGCAGTCCACCGGGACAGGGGACTAGGGAAACTGAAGCTTTCTTT.